This T cell receptor beta chain was sequenced during a study of T cells in Graves' hyperthyroidism and ophthalmopathy. Looking at the study overall: The initial diagnosis was the point when peripheral blood was collected, ahead of any treatment. Study observations and caveats: Most clonotypes expanded in the thyroid (above 0.001) were also present in blood. Model-based prediction identified ophthalmopathy a median around seven months prior to its onset.

Amplified TCR beta CDR3 regions came from RNA transcripts. Initially, a first-round RT-PCR of the TCR CDR3 employed the HTBI primer set. TCRdb re-derived calls from the multiplex PCR reads in MiXCR, one entry per CDR3 protein. The sample comprises about 360,000 distinct CDR3 sequences, less than 15% of which are singletons, and over 8.5% rests with the top ten. Points on this clonotype: As yet, its antigen is unknown.

This CDR3 is 14 amino acids long. Trimming left V 3 bases short and J 0 bases short, with 6 bases between. The germline gives CDR1 MDHEN, CDR2 SYDVKM. This clonotype was sampled from a woman under 30 with Graves' hyperthyroidism. Sequencing used blood. The chain couples TRBV28 to TRBJ1-5; D not certain. CDR3 nucleotides: TGTGCCAGCAGTTTGGTCGTTAGCAATCAGCCCCAGCATTTT. As protein: CASSLVVSNQPQHF.